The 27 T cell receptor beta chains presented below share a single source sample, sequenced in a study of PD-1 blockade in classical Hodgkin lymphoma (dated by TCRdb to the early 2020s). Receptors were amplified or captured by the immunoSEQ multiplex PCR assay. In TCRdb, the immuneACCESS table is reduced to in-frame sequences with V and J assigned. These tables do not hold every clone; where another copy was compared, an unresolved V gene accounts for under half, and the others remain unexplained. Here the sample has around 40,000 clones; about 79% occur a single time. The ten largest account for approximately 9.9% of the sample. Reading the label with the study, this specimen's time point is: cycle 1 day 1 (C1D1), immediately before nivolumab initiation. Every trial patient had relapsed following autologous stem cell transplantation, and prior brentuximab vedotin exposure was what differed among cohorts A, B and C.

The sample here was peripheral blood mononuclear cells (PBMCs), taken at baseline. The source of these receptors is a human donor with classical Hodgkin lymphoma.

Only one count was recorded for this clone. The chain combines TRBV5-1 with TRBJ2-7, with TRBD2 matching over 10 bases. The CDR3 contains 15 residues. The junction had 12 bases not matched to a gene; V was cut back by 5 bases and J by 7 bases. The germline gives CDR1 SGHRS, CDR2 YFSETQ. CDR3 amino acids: CASSSGLAAAFEQYF. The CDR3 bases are TGCGCCAGCAGTTCTGGACTAGCGGCTGCCTTTGAGCAGTACTTC.

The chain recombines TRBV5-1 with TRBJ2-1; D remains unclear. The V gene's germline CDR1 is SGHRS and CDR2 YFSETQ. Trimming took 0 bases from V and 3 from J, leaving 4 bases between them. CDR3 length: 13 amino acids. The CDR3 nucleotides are TGCGCCAGCAGCTTGGACAGCTACAATGAGCAGTTCTTC. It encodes CASSLDSYNEQFF.

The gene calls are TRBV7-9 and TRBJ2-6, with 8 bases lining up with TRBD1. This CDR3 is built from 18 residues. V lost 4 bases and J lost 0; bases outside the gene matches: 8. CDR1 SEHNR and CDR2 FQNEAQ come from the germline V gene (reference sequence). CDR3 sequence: CASSSWTGISSGANVLTF. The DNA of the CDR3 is TGTGCCAGCAGCTCCTGGACAGGGATAAGCTCTGGGGCCAACGTCCTGACTTTC.

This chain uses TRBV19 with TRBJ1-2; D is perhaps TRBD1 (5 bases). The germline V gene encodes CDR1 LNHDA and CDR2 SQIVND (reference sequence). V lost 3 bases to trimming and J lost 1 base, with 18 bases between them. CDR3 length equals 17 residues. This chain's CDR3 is CASSIAGRVQGNYGYTF. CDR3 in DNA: TGTGCCAGTAGTATTGCAGGGCGGGTTCAAGGTAACTATGGCTACACCTTC.

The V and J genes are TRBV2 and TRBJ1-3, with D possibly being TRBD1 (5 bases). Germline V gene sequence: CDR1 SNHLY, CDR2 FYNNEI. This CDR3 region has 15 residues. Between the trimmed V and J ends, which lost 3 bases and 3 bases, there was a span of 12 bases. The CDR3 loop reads CASSEEGTNGNTIYF. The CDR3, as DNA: TGTGCCAGCAGTGAGGAAGGGACGAATGGAAACACCATATATTTT. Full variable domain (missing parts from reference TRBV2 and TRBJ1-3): EPEVTQTPSHQVTQMGQEVILRCVPISNHLYFYWYRQILGQKVEFLVSFYNNEISEKSEIFDDQFSVERPDGSNFTLKIRSTKLEDSAMYFCASSEEGTNGNTIYFGEGSWLTVV.

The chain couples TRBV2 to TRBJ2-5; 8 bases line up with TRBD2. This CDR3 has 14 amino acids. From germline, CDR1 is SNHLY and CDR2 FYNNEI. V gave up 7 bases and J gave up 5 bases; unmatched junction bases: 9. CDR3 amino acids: CASTGRVKGETQYF. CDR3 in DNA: TGTGCCAGCACCGGGAGGGTCAAGGGGGAGACCCAGTACTTC.

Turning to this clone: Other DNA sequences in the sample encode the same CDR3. The CDR3 nucleotides read TGTGCCAGCAGCCTAGGGCTTCCCACAGATACGCAGTATTTT. Protein product: CASSLGLPTDTQYF. The chain is built from TRBV7-6 and TRBJ2-3; D uncertain. V was pared by 5 bases and J by 2 bases, with 11 bases between. Germline V gene sequence: CDR1 SGHVS, CDR2 FNYEAQ. The CDR3 consists of 14 residues.

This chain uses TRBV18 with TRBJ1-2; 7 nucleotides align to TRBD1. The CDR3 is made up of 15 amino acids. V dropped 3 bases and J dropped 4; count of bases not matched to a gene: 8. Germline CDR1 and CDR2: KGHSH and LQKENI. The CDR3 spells CASSPGGQSAYGYTF. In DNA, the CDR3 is TGTGCCAGCTCACCTGGGGGACAGAGTGCCTATGGCTACACCTTC.

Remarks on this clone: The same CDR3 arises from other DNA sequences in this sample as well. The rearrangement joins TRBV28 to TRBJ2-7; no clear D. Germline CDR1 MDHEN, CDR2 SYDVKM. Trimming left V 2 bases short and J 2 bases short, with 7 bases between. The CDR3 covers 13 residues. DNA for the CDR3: TGTGCCAGCAGTTTAGGGCAGACCTACGAGCAGTACTTC. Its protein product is CASSLGQTYEQYF.

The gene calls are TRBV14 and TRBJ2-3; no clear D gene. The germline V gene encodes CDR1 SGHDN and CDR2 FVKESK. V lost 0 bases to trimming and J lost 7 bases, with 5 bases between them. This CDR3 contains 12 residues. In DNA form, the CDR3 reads TGTGCCAGCAGCCAAGATGGGTATACGCAGTATTTT. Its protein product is CASSQDGYTQYF.

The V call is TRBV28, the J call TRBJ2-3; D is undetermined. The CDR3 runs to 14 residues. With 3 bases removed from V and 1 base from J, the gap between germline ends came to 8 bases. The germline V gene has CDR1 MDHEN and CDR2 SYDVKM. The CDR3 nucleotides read TGTGCCAGCAGTTTTGCCGGCGGCACAGATACGCAGTATTTT. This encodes CASSFAGGTDTQYF.

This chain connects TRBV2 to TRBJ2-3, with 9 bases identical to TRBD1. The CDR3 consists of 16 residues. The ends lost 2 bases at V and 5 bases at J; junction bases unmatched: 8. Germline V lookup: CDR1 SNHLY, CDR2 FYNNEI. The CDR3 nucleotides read TGTGCCAGCAGTGAATGGGACAGGGTACGTTTAGATACGCAGTATTTT. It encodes CASSEWDRVRLDTQYF.

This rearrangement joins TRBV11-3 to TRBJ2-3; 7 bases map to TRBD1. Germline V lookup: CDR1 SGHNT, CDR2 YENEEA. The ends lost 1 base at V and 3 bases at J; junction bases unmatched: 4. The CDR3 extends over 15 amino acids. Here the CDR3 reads CASSLGDSMTDTQYF. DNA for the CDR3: TGTGCCAGCAGCTTAGGGGACAGTATGACAGATACGCAGTATTTT. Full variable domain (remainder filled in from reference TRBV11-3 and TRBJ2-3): EAGVVQSPRYKIIEKKQPVAFWCNPISGHNTLYWYLQNLGQGPELLIRYENEEAVDDSQLPKDRFSAERLKGVDSTLKIQPAELGDSAVYLCASSLGDSMTDTQYFGPGTRLTVL.

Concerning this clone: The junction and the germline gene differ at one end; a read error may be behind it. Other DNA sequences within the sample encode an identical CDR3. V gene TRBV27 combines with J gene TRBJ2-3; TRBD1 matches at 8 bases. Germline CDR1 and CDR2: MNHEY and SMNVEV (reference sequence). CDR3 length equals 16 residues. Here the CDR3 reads CASRNLGQGYTDTQYF. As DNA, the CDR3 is TGTGCCAGCAGGAACCTAGGACAGGGTTACACAGATACACAGTATTTT.

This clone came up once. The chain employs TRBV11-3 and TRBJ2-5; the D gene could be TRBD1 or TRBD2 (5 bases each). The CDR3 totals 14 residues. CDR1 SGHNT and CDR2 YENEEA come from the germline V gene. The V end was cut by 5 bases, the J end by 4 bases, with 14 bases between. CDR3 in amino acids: CASSLTPGAETQYF. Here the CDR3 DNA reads TGTGCCAGCAGCCTCACGCCCGGGGCAGAGACCCAGTACTTC.

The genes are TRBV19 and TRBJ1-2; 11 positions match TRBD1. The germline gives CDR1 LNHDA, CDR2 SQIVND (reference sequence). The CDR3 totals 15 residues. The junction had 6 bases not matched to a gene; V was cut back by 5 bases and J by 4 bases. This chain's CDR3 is CASSVGQGVVYGYTF. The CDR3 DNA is TGTGCCAGTAGTGTGGGACAGGGGGTAGTCTATGGCTACACCTTC.

CDR3 amino acids: CASSKSRGTSGAYNEQFF. CDR3 nucleotides: TGTGCCAGCAGCAAAAGCCGTGGAACTAGCGGGGCTTACAATGAGCAGTTCTTC. This rearrangement joins TRBV21-1 to TRBJ2-1; no DNA check was done on the table's D call, TRBD2. TRBV21-1 is given as a pseudogene. This CDR3 is 18 amino acids long.

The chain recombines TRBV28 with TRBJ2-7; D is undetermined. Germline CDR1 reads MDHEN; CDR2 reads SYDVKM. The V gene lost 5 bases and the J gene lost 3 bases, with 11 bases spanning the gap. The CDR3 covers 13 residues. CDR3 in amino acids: CASSLRAFYEQYF. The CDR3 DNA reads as TGTGCCAGCAGTCTCCGGGCCTTCTACGAGCAGTACTTC.

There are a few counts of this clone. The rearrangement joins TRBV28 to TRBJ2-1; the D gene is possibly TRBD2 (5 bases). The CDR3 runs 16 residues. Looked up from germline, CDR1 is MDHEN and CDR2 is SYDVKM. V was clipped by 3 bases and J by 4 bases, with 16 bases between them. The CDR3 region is CASSFPQGSFYNEQFF. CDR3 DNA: TGTGCCAGCAGTTTCCCGCAAGGGAGCTTTTACAATGAGCAGTTCTTC.

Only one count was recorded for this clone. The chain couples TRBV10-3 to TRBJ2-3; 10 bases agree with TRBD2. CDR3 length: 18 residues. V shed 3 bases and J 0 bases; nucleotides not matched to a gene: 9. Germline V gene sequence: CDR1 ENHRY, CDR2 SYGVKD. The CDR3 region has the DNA TGTGCCATCAGTGACCCGGAACTAGCGGGACTTAGCACAGATACGCAGTATTTT. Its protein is CAISDPELAGLSTDTQYF.

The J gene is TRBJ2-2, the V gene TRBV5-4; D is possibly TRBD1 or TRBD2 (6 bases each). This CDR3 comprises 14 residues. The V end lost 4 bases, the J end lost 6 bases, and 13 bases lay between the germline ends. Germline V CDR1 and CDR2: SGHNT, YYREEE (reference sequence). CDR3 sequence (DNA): TGTGCCAGCAGCACTAGCAAGGGGGCCGGGGAGCTGTTTTTT. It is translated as CASSTSKGAGELFF.

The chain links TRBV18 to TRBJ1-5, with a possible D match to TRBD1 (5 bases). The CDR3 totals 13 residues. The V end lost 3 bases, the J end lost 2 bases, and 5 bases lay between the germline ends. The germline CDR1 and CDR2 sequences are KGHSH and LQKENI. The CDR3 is CASSPGGNQPQHF. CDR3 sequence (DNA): TGTGCCAGCTCACCGGGGGGCAATCAGCCCCAGCATTTT. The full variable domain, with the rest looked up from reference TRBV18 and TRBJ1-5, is NAGVMQNPRHLVRRRGQEARLRCSPMKGHSHVYWYRQLPEEGLKFMVYLQKENIIDESGMPKERFSAEFPKEGPSILRIQQVVRGDSAAYFCASSPGGNQPQHFGDGTRLSIL.

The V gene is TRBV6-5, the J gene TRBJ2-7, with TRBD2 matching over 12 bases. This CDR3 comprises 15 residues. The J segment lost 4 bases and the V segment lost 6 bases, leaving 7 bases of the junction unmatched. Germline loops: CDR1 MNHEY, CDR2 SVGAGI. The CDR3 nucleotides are TGTGCCAGCAGAGGACTAGCGGGAAGGCTATACGAGCAGTACTTC. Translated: CASRGLAGRLYEQYF.

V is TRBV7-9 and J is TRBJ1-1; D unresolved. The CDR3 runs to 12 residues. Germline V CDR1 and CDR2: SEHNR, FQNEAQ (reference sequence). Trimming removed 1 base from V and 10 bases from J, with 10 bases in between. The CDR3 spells CASSLGTFGAFF. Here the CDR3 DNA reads TGTGCCAGCAGCTTAGGAACTTTTGGAGCTTTCTTT.

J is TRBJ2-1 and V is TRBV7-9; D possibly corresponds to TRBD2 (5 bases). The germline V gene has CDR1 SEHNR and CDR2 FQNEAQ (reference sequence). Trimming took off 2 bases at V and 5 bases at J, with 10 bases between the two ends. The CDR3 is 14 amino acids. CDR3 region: CASSLTRGHNEQFF. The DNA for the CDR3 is TGTGCCAGCAGCTTAACACGGGGTCACAATGAGCAGTTCTTC.

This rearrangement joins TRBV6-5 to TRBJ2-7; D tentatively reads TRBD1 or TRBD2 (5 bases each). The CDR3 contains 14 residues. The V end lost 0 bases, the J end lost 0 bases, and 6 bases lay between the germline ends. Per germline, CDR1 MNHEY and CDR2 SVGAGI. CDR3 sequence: CASSYSGTSYEQYF. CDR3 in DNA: TGTGCCAGCAGTTACTCCGGGACCTCCTACGAGCAGTACTTC.

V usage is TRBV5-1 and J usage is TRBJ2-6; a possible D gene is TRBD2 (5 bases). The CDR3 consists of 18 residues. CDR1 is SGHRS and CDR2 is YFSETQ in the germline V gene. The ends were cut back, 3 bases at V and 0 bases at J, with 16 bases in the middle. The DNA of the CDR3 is TGCGCCAGCAGCTCGGGGTTTCGACGGACCTCTGGGGCCAACGTCCTGACTTTC. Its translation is CASSSGFRRTSGANVLTF.